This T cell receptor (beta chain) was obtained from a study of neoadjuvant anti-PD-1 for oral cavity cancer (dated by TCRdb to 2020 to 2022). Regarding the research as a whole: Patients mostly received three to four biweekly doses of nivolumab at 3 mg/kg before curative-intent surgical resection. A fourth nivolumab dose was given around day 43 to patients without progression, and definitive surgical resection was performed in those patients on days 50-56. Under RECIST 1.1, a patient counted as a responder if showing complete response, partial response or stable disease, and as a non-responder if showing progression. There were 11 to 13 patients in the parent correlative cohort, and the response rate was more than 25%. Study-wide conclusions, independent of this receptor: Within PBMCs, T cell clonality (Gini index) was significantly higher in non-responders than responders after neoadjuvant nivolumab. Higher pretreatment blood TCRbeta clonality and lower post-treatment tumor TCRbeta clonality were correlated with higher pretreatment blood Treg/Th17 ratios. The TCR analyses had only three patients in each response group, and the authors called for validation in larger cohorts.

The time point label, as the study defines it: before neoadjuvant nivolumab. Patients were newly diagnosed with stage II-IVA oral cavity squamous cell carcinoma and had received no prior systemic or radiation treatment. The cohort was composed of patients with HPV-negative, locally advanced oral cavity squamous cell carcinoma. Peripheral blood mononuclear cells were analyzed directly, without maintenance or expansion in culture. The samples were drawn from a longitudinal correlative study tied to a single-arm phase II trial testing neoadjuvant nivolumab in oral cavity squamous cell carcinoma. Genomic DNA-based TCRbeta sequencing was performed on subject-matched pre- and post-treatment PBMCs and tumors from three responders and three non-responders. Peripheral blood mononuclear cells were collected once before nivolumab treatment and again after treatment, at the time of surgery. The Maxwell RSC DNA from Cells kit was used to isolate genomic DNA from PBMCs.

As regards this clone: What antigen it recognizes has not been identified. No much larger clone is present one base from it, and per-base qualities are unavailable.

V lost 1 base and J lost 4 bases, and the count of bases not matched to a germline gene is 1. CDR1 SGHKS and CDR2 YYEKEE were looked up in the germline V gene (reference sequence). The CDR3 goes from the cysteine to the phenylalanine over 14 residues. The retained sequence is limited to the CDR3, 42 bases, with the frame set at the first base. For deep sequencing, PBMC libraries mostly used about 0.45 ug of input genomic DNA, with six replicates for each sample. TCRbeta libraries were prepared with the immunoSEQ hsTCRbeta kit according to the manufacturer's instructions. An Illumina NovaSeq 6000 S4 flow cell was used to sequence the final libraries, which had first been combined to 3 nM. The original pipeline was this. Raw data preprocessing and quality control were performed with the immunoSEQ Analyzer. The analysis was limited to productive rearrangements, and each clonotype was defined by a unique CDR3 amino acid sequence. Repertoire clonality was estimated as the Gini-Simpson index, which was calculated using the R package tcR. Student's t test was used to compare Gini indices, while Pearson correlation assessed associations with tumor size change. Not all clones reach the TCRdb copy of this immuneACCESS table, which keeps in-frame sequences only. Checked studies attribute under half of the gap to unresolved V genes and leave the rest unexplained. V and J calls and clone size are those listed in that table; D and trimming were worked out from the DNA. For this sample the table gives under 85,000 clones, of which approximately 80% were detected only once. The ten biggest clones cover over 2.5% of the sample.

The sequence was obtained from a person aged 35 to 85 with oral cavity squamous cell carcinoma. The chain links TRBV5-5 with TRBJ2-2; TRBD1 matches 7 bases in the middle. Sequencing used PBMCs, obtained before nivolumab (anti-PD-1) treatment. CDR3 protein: CASSLSGGTGELFF. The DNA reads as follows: TGTGCCAGCAGCTTGTCAGGGGGCACCGGGGAGCTGTTTTTT.